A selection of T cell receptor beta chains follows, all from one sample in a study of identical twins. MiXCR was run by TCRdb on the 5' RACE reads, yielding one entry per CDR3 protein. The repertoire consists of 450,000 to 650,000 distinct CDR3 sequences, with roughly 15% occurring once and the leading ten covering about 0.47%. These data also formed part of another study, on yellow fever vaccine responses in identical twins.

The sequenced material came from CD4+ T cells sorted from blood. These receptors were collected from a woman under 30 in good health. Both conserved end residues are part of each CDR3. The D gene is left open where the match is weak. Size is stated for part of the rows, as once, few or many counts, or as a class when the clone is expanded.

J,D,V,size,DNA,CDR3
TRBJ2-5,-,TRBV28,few,TGTGCCAGCAGTTTGACGAGTGGGCAGGTCGGACAAGAGACCCAGTACTTC,CASSLTSGQVGQETQYF
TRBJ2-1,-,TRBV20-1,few,TGCAGCGCGTCCTTGGGGGGCCTCAAGAACAATGAGCAGTTCTTC,CSASLGGLKNNEQFF
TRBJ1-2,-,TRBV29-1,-,TGCAGCGTTGAAGGTGGAGGAAACTATGGCTACACCTTC,CSVEGGGNYGYTF
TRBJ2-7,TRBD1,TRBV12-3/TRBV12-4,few,TGTGCCAGCAGTTTGGGCAGGGGGCCCAACGAGCAGTACTTC,CASSLGRGPNEQYF
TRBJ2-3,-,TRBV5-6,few,TGTGCCAGCAGTTTGAGGGGGCCGCGGGGAGATACGCAGTATTTT,CASSLRGPRGDTQYF
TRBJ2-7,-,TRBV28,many,TGTGCCAGCAGTTTCGGCAGCAACACCTACGAGCAGTACTTC,CASSFGSNTYEQYF
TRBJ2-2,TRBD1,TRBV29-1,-,TGCAGCGTTGAGCCCCAGGGGGCAGGCACCGGGGAGCTGTTTTTT,CSVEPQGAGTGELFF
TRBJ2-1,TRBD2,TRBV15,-,TGTGACACCAGCAAAGCGGGACTAGCCTTTCCATTCTCCTACAATGAGCAGTTCTTC,CDTSKAGLAFPFSYNEQFF
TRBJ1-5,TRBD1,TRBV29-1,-,TGCAGCGCCCCCGGACAGGCAAGACAGCCCCAGCATTTT,CSAPGQARQPQHF
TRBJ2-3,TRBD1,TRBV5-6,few,TGTGCCAGCAGCCGGGACAGACGGTTGGATACGCAGTATTTT,CASSRDRRLDTQYF
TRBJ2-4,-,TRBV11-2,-,TGTGCCAGCAGCTTAGATGGGCAGCCGGGATTGAAAAACATTCAGTACTTC,CASSLDGQPGLKNIQYF
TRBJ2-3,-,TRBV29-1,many,TGCAGCGTTGTTGGGGGAGGTCTGAGCACAGATACGCAGTATTTT,CSVVGGGLSTDTQYF
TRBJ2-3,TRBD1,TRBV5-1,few,TGCGCCAGTAAGAGGGGGACAGTCACAGATACGCAGTATTTT,CASKRGTVTDTQYF
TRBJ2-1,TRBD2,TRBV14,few,TGTGCCAGCAGCCAGAGAAGCGGGAGAATTGAGCAGCTCTTC,CASSQRSGRIEQLF
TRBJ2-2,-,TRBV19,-,TGTGCCAGTAGTATTGGGGGAAGGCCCGGGGAGCTGTTTTTT,CASSIGGRPGELFF
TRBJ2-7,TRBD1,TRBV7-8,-,TGTGCCAGCAGCCATCCGGGACAGGGGTTCGAGCAGTACTTC,CASSHPGQGFEQYF
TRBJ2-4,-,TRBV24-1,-,TGTGCCACCAGTGATTGGGGATACATTCAGTACTTC,CATSDWGYIQYF
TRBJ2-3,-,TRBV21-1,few,TGTGCCAGCAGCAAACTTGGGCGCCCTAGCACAGATACGCAGTATTTT,CASSKLGRPSTDTQYF
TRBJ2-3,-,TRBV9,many,TGTGCCAGCAGCGCGATACTAGGAACCACAGATACGCAGTATTTT,CASSAILGTTDTQYF
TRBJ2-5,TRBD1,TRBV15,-,TGTGCCACCAGCAGAGCCGGGACAGACCAAAAGACCCAGTACTTC,CATSRAGTDQKTQYF
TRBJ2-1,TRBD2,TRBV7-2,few,TGTGCCAGCAGCCCTATATTGGAACTAGCGGGATACAATGAGCAGTTCTTC,CASSPILELAGYNEQFF
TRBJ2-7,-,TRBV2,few,TGTGCCAGCAGTGAAGCGGTCTGGGCCTACGAGCAGTACTTC,CASSEAVWAYEQYF
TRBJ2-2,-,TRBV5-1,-,TGCGCCAGCAGCTTGGCCCAGGGGCATCCCGGGGAGCTGTTTTTT,CASSLAQGHPGELFF